This TCR beta chain was found in a study of T cell repertoires in cytomegalovirus infection. Across the whole study: Newly reported HLA-C-restricted and thoroughly characterized HLA-B-restricted CMV epitopes were employed.

The V end lost 1 base, the J end lost 0 bases, and 11 bases lay between the germline ends. The CDR3 contains 16 residues. Germline CDR1 and CDR2: SEHNR and FQNEAQ (reference sequence). This clonotype was counted between two and nine times. Its cognate antigen is unknown. One entry per CDR3 protein, called by TCRdb with MiXCR from the reads. The sample lists roughly 120,000 distinct CDR3 sequences; around 30% were seen once. V is TRBV7-9 and J is TRBJ2-3, with D uncertain. This TCR derives from a human donor in good health (CMV status not recorded). Some clones in this sample may be carry-over from other donors' samples. Sample: CD8+ T cells from cultured PBMCs, taken from culture after CMV antigen stimulation. The CDR3 nucleotides are TGTGCCAGCAGCTTAGTCCAGACCTCTAGCACAGATACGCAGTATTTT. It translates to CASSLVQTSSTDTQYF.